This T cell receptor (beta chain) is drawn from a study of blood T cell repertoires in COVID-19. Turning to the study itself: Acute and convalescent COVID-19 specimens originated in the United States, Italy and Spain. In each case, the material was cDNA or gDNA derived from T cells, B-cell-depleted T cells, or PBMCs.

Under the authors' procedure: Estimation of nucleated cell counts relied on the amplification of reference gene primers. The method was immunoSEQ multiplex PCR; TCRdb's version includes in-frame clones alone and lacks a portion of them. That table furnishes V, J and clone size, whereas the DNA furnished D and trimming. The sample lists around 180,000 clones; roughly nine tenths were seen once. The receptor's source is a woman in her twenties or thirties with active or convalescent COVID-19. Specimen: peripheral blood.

This CDR3 is CASSPGTSGRAEYNEQFF. The CDR3 region has the DNA TGCGCCAGCAGCCCCGGGACTAGCGGGAGGGCCGAATACAATGAGCAGTTCTTC. The rearrangement uses TRBV5-1 and TRBJ2-1; 16 nucleotides line up with TRBD2. The germline gives CDR1 SGHRS, CDR2 YFSETQ. The length of the CDR3 is 18 residues. Losses at the gene ends were 4 bases for V and 4 bases for J; bases not matched to a gene: 8.